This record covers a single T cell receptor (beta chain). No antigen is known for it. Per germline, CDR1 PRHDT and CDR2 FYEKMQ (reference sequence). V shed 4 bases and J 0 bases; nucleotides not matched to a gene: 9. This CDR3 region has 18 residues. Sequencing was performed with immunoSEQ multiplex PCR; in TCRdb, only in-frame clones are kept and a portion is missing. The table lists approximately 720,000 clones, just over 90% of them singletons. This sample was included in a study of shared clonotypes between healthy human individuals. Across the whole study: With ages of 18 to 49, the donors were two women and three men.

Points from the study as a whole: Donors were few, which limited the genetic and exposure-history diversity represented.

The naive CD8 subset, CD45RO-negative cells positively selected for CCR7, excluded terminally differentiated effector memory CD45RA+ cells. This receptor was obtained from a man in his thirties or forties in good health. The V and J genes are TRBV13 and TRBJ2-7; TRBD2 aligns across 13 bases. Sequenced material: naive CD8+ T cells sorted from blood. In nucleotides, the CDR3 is TGTGCCAGCAGCTCCGAGGGACTAGCGGGGCGAGGCTCCTACGAGCAGTACTTC. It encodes CASSSEGLAGRGSYEQYF.